Below, 17 T cell receptor beta chains from the same sample are listed, as sequenced in a study of PD-1 blockade in mismatch repair-deficient tumors. TCRdb's table, derived via immunoSEQ multiplex PCR, lists solely in-frame clones and lacks some. In the table there are fewer than 100,000 clones, 81% of which are singletons. The sequencing here drew on peripheral blood, taken 12 weeks after starting pembrolizumab. All receptors derive from an adult with mismatch repair-deficient cancer.

This chain uses TRBV6-5 with TRBJ1-3; the D gene is possibly TRBD1 (6 bases). V lost 2 bases and J lost 4, with 6 bases in between. Germline CDR1 and CDR2: MNHEY and SVGAGI. This CDR3 region has 13 residues. Here the CDR3 DNA reads TGTGCCAGCAGTTACACAGGGGGAAACACCATATATTTT. Translating gives CASSYTGGNTIYF.

The chain couples TRBV14 to TRBJ2-1; 11 positions agree with TRBD2. The CDR3 contains 16 residues. CDR1 is SGHDN, CDR2 FVKESK, per germline. V shed 2 bases and J 3 bases; nucleotides not matched to a gene: 3. CDR3 protein: CASSQTGTSGYNEQFF. In DNA form, the CDR3 reads TGTGCCAGCAGCCAAACCGGGACTAGCGGCTACAATGAGCAGTTCTTC. The full variable domain, completed using reference TRBV14 and TRBJ2-1, is EAGVTQFPSHSVIEKGQTVTLRCDPISGHDNLYWYRRVMGKEIKFLLHFVKESKQDESGMPNNRFLAERTGGTYSTLKVQPAELEDSGVYFCASSQTGTSGYNEQFFGPGTRLTVL.

This rearrangement joins TRBV19 to TRBJ2-3; the match to TRBD2 covers 9 bases. This CDR3 region has 15 residues. CDR1 LNHDA and CDR2 SQIVND come from the germline V gene (reference sequence). V lost 4 bases to trimming and J lost 6 bases; unmatched junction nucleotides: 8. This chain's CDR3 is CASSNFGTSGDTQYF. In DNA, the CDR3 is TGTGCCAGTAGTAATTTTGGCACTAGCGGGGATACGCAGTATTTT.

The rearrangement links TRBV19 to TRBJ2-7; 14 positions agree with TRBD2. The V segment lost 6 bases and the J segment 3 bases; nucleotides outside the gene matches: 4. The CDR3 spans 15 residues. CDR1 and CDR2 from the germline V gene are LNHDA and SQIVND (reference sequence). The DNA for the CDR3 is TGTGCCAGTAGACTGGGGACTAGCGGGAGCTACGAGCAGTACTTC. The encoded protein is CASRLGTSGSYEQYF.

Turning to this clone: One end of the junction does not line up with germline, which may come from a read error. This chain links TRBV6-5 with TRBJ1-2, with 7 positions matching TRBD1. CDR3 length equals 15 residues. CDR1 is MNHEY, CDR2 SVGAGI, per germline. The DNA of the CDR3 is TGTGCCATCAGTGCCCAACAGGGGTTTCTTTCGGGCTACACCTTC. Its protein is CAISAQQGFLSGYTF.

The chain couples TRBV11-3 to TRBJ2-1; D call uncertain. V shed 3 bases and J shed 6 bases, with 6 bases lying between them. The CDR3 length is 12 residues. CDR1 is SGHNT, CDR2 YENEEA, per germline. CDR3 sequence reads: CASSLVLNEQFF. The DNA of the CDR3 is TGTGCCAGCAGCTTGGTCCTCAATGAGCAGTTCTTC.

The CDR3 nucleotides read TGTGCCAGCAATACGGGGCGCACTGAAGCTTTCTTT. This sequence encodes CASNTGRTEAFF. The chain combines TRBV6-1 with TRBJ1-1; D possibly corresponds to TRBD1 (5 bases). CDR3 length: 12 amino acids. Germline-derived CDR1 and CDR2 are MNHNS and SASEGT. V lost 7 bases, J lost 4 bases, and 10 bases lay in between.

This chain connects TRBV5-4 to TRBJ2-7; D is ambiguous. The CDR3 sequence is 15 residues long. CDR1 and CDR2 from the germline V gene are SGHNT and YYREEE (reference sequence). Trimming stripped 7 bases from V and 5 bases from J, with 22 bases between. The CDR3 coding sequence is TGTGCCAGCGGAGATCAGAATGTCGAAGGAAACGAGCAGTACTTC. Its protein product is CASGDQNVEGNEQYF.

CDR3 amino acids: CASSAGTSTYNEQFF. CDR3 in DNA: TGTGCCAGCAGCGCCGGGACTAGCACCTACAATGAGCAGTTCTTC. This chain connects TRBV6-5 to TRBJ2-1; 9 nucleotides agree with TRBD2. Germline CDR1 reads MNHEY; CDR2 reads SVGAGI. The CDR3 is 15 amino acids. The V segment lost 6 bases and the J segment 2 bases; nucleotides outside the gene matches: 5.

The count of this clone is one. CDR3 coding DNA: TGTGCCAGCAGCCAACAGGGACAGACCGTGGGGAGCTACACCTTC. It is translated as CASSQQGQTVGSYTF. V gene TRBV7-3 combines with J gene TRBJ1-2; 7 bases are shared with TRBD1. Germline values: CDR1 SGHTA, CDR2 FQGTGA. The CDR3 has 15 amino acids. After removal of 5 bases from V and 9 bases from J, the junction contained 15 bases not matched to a gene.

This rearrangement joins TRBV5-4 to TRBJ1-2; 7 positions match TRBD1. The V gene's germline CDR1 is SGHNT and CDR2 YYREEE (reference sequence). This CDR3 is built from 14 residues. With 4 bases clipped from V and 6 bases from J, the junction kept 9 bases outside the gene matches. The CDR3 nucleotides read TGTGCCAGCAGCCCGTTCGGACAGGTCGATGGCTACACCTTC. Encoded protein: CASSPFGQVDGYTF.

The rearrangement links TRBV6-5 to TRBJ2-5; tentatively, D is TRBD1 (6 bases). Trimming stripped 5 bases from V and 4 bases from J, with 14 bases between. CDR1 is MNHEY, CDR2 SVGAGI, per germline. The CDR3 covers 14 residues. Here the CDR3 DNA reads TGTGCCAGCAGTGGCACAGGGACGGGAGAGACCCAGTACTTC. Protein: CASSGTGTGETQYF.

The V call is TRBV14, the J call TRBJ2-2; TRBD1 is a possible D gene (6 bases). Germline V gives CDR1 SGHDN, CDR2 FVKESK. This CDR3 region has 14 residues. Deletions cut 0 bases from V and 6 bases from J, with 8 bases between. CDR3 in amino acids: CASSQEGGAGELFF. The CDR3 DNA reads TGTGCCAGCAGCCAAGAAGGGGGAGCCGGGGAGCTGTTTTTT.

This chain uses TRBV5-4 with TRBJ2-1; D is perhaps TRBD1 or TRBD2 (5 bases each). Germline V gives CDR1 SGHNT, CDR2 YYREEE (reference sequence). The germline V and J ends were trimmed by 0 bases and 0 bases, with 19 bases remaining between them. The CDR3 sequence is 19 residues long. In DNA, the CDR3 is TGTGCCAGCAGCTTGGCTAGGGGAGCAGGTGCCAGCTCCTACAATGAGCAGTTCTTC. Its translation is CASSLARGAGASSYNEQFF. The full variable domain, in which reference TRBV5-4 and TRBJ2-1 provide the parts outside the CDR3, is ETGVTQSPTHLIKTRGQQVTLRCSSQSGHNTVSWYQQALGQGPQFIFQYYREEENGRGNFPPRFSGLQFPNYSSELNVNALELDDSALYLCASSLARGAGASSYNEQFFGPGTRLTVL.

V gene TRBV11-2 combines with J gene TRBJ2-3, with 9 bases aligning to TRBD2. Trimming at V came to 4 bases and at J to 0 bases, leaving 2 bases not matched to a gene. The CDR3 contains 15 residues. Germline CDR1 SGHAT, CDR2 FQNNGV. The CDR3 reads CASSYSGSSTDTQYF. CDR3 DNA sequence: TGTGCCAGCAGCTATAGCGGGAGTAGCACAGATACGCAGTATTTT.

The chain has TRBV30 and TRBJ2-1; the match to TRBD2 covers 14 bases. Looked up from germline, CDR1 is GTSNPN and CDR2 is SVGIG (reference sequence). With 4 bases clipped from V and 7 bases from J, the junction kept 12 bases outside the gene matches. CDR3 size: 17 residues. CDR3 loop: CAWTNRTGTSGSNEQFF. The CDR3 DNA sequence: TGTGCCTGGACGAACCGGACCGGGACTAGCGGGAGTAATGAGCAGTTCTTC.

The chain employs TRBV30 and TRBJ1-1; weak D call: TRBD1 (5 bases). This CDR3 has 14 amino acids. The germline CDR1 and CDR2 sequences are GTSNPN and SVGIG (reference sequence). Trimming stripped 8 bases from V and 9 bases from J, with 25 bases between. The CDR3 nucleotides read TGTGCCCTCCTATCGGTCGGGTTTCAGGGAAAAGCTTTCTTT. This sequence encodes CALLSVGFQGKAFF.